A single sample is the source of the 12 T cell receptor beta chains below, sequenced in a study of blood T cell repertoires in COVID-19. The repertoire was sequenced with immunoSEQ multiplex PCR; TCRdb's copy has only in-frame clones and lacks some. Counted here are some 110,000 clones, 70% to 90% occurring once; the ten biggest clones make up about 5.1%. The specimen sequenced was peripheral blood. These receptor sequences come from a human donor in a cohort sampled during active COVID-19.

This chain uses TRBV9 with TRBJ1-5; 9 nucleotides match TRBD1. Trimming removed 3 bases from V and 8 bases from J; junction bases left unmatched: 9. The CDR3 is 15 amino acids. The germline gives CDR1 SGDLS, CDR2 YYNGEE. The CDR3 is CASSDDRQGGEPQHF. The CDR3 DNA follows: TGTGCCAGCAGCGACGATAGACAGGGGGGAGAGCCCCAGCATTTT.

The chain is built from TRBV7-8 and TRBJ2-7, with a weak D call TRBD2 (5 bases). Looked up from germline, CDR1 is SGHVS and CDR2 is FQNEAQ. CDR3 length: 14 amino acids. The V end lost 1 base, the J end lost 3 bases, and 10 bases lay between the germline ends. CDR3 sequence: CASSLDPRDYEQYF. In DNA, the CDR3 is TGTGCCAGCAGCTTAGATCCTCGGGACTACGAGCAGTACTTC.

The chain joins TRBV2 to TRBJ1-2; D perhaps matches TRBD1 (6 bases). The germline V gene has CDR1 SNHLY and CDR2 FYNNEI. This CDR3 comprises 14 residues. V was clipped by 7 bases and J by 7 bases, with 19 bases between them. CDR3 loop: CASTGEQGIGGYTF. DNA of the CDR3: TGTGCCAGCACTGGGGAACAGGGCATCGGTGGCTACACCTTC.

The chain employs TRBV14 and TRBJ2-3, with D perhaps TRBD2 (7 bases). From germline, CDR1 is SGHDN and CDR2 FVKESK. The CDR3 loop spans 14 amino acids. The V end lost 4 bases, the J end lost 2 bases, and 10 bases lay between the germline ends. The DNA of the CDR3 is TGTGCCAGCAGCCGGGGGGGCTCCACAGATACGCAGTATTTT. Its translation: CASSRGGSTDTQYF.

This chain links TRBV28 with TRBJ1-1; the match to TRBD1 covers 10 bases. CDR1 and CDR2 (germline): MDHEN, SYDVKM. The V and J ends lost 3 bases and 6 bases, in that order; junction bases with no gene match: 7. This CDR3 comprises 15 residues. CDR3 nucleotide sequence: TGTGCCAGCAGTTTGCCCCCCGGGACAGGGGCTGAAGCTTTCTTT. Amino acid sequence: CASSLPPGTGAEAFF.

CDR3 DNA sequence: TGTGCCAGCAGGGTAGACAGGGGCTTCAGAGAGCCCCTCCACTTT. This gives the protein CASRVDRGFREPLHF. V usage is TRBV6-5 and J usage is TRBJ1-6; 8 bases line up with TRBD1. V lost 6 bases to trimming and J lost 13 bases; unmatched junction nucleotides: 14. The CDR3 runs to 15 residues. CDR1 is MNHEY and CDR2 is SVGAGI in the germline V gene.

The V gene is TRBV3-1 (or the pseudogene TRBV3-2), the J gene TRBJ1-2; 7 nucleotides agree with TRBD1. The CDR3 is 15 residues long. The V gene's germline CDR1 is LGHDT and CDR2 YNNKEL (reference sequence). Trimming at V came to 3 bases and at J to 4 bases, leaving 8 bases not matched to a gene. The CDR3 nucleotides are TGTGCCAGCAGCCAGGGGACAGTTGGAGGCTATGGCTACACCTTC. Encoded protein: CASSQGTVGGYGYTF.

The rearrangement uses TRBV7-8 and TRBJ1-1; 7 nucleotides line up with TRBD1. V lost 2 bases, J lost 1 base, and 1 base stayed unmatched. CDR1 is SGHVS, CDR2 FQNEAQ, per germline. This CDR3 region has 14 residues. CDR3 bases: TGTGCCAGCAGCTTACCAGGGGGGAACACTGAAGCTTTCTTT. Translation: CASSLPGGNTEAFF. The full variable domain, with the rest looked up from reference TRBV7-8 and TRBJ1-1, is GAGVSQSPRYKVAKRGQDVALRCDPISGHVSLFWYQQALGQGPEFLTYFQNEAQLDKSGLPSDRFFAERPEGSVSTLKIQRTQQEDSAVYLCASSLPGGNTEAFFGQGTRLTVV.

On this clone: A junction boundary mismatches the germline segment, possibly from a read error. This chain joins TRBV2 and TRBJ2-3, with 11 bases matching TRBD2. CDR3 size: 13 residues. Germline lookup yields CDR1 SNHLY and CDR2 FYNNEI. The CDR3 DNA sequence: TGTGCCAGCAGTGAATATACTAGCGGGAGTTTGGATTTT. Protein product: CASSEYTSGSLDF.

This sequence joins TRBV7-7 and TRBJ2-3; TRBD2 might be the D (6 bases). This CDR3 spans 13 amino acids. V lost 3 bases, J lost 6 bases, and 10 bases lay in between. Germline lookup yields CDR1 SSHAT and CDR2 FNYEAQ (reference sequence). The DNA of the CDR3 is TGTGCCAGCAGCTTCGGGGACTCGGATACGCAGTATTTT. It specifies CASSFGDSDTQYF. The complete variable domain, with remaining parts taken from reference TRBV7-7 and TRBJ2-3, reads GAGVSQSPRYKVTKRGQDVTLRCDPISSHATLYWYQQALGQGPEFLTYFNYEAQPDKSGLPSDRFSAERPEGSISTLTIQRTEQRDSAMYRCASSFGDSDTQYFGPGTRLTVL.

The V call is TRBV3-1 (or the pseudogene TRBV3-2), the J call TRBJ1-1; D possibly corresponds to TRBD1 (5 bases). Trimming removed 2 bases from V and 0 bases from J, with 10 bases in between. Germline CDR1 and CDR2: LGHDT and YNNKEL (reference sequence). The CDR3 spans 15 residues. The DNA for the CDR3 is TGTGCCAGCAGCCAAAGAGACAGTTTGAACACTGAAGCTTTCTTT. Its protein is CASSQRDSLNTEAFF.

The CDR3 loop is CASSEQGPLGNTIYF. The CDR3 region has the DNA TGTGCCAGCAGCGAACAGGGTCCCCTCGGAAACACCATATATTTT. The rearrangement joins TRBV3-1 (or the pseudogene TRBV3-2) to TRBJ1-3; possibly TRBD1 for D (6 bases). The CDR3 is 15 residues long. Germline values: CDR1 LGHDT, CDR2 YNNKEL (reference sequence). V lost 5 bases and J 4 bases, leaving 15 bases between the germline ends.